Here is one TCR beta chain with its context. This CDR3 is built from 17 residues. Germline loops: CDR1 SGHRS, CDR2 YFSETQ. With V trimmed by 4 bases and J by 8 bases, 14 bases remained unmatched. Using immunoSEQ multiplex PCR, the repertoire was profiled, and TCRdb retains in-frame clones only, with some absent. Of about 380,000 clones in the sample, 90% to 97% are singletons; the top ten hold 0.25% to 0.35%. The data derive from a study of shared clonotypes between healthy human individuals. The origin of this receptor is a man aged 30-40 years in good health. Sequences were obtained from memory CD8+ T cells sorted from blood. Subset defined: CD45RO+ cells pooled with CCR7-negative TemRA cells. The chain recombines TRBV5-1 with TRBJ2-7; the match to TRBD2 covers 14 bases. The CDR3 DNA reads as TGCGCCAGCAGCCAACGACTAGCGGGAGGGCAAACTGGCAAGCAGTACTTC. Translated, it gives CASSQRLAGGQTGKQYF.